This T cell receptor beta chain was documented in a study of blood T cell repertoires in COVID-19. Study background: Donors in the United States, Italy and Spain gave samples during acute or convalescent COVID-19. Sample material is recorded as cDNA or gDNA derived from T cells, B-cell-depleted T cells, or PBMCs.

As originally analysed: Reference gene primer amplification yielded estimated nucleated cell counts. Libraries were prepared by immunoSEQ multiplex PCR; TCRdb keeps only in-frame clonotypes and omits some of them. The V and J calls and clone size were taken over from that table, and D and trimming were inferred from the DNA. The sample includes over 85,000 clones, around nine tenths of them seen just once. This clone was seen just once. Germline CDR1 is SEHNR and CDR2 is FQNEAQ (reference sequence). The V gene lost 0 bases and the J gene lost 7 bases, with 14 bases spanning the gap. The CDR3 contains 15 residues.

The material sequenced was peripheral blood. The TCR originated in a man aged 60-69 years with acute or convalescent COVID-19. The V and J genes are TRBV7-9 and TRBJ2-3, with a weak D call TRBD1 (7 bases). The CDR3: CASSLAGQGGNTQYF. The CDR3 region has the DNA TGTGCCAGCAGCTTAGCTGGGCAGGGGGGCAATACGCAGTATTTT.